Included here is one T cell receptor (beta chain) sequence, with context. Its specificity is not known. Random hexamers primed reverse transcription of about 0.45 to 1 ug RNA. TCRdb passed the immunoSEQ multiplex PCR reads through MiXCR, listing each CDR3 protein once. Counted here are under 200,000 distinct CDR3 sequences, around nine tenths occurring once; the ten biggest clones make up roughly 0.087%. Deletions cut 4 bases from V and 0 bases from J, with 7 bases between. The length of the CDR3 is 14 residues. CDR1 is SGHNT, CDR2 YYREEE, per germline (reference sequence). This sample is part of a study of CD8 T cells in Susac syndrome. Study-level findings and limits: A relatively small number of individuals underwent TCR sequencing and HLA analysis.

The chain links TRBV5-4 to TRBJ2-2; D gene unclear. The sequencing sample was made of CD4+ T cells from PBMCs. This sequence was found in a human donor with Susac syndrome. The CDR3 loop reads CASSNPSNTGELFF. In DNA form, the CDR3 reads TGTGCCAGCAGCAACCCATCGAACACCGGGGAGCTGTTTTTT.